A single sample gave rise to the 19 T cell receptor beta chains below, sequenced in a study of blood T cell repertoires in COVID-19. TCRdb's copy holds only in-frame clones and misses some; the assay was immunoSEQ multiplex PCR. Found here are more than 120,000 clones, approximately 88% of them singletons; the top ten hold around 26%. The sample comprised peripheral blood. These receptor sequences come from a human donor in a cohort sampled during active COVID-19.

The chain is built from TRBV5-1 and TRBJ1-2; tentative D call: TRBD1 (5 bases). This CDR3 has 13 amino acids. V dropped 4 bases and J dropped 6 bases, with 13 bases sitting between them. Germline assignment: CDR1 SGHRS and CDR2 YFSETQ. In DNA, the CDR3 is TGCGCCAGCAGCCCGGGACTGGCCCATGGCTACACCTTC. It encodes CASSPGLAHGYTF.

A single count supports this clone. The chain joins TRBV6-5 to TRBJ1-2; TRBD1 matches at 7 bases. The CDR3 covers 15 residues. Germline V gene sequence: CDR1 MNHEY, CDR2 SVGAGI. With 6 bases clipped from V and 2 bases from J, the junction kept 9 bases outside the gene matches. CDR3 DNA: TGTGCCAGCAGCTGGGGGGACAGCCCGAACTATGGCTACACCTTC. This gives the protein CASSWGDSPNYGYTF.

V and J are TRBV29-1 and TRBJ2-1, with D unresolved. The CDR3 runs to 12 residues. Looked up from germline, CDR1 is SQVTM and CDR2 is ANQGSEA. V was cut by 3 bases and J by 3 bases, with 6 bases left in between. The CDR3 DNA reads as TGCAGCGTTGACGGCGGCTACAATGAGCAGTTCTTC. This codes for CSVDGGYNEQFF.

J is TRBJ2-6 and V is TRBV5-4; 9 nucleotides match TRBD1. CDR1 is SGHNT, CDR2 YYREEE, per germline (reference sequence). The junction had 13 bases not matched to a gene; V was cut back by 6 bases and J by 0 bases. The CDR3 spans 19 residues. CDR3 nucleotides: TGTGCCAGCAACTCCCGGGACAGGGAACCGACCTCTGGGGCCAACGTCCTGACTTTC. It codes for CASNSRDREPTSGANVLTF.

This clone has more than one count but fewer than ten. The V gene is TRBV7-9, the J gene TRBJ1-2, with 8 bases that match TRBD1. J lost 1 base, V lost 5 bases, and 18 bases had no gene match. CDR1 SEHNR and CDR2 FQNEAQ come from the germline V gene (reference sequence). CDR3 length: 19 residues. The CDR3, as DNA: TGTGCCAGCAGCAATACCGACCCCGGGGGACAGGAGGATAACTATGGCTACACCTTC. The encoded protein is CASSNTDPGGQEDNYGYTF.

The chain recombines TRBV7-9 with TRBJ1-1; possibly TRBD1 for D (5 bases). The CDR3 consists of 15 residues. The V gene's germline CDR1 is SEHNR and CDR2 FQNEAQ (reference sequence). V lost 2 bases, J lost 5 bases, and 15 bases lay in between. DNA of the CDR3: TGTGCCAGCAGCTTATTGGGGCGGGGACGGACTGAAGCTTTCTTT. Translated: CASSLLGRGRTEAFF.

This clone was found once. The chain links TRBV7-9 to TRBJ1-2; TRBD1 might be the D (6 bases). The CDR3 has 13 residues. V gave up 10 bases and J gave up 3 bases, with 15 bases separating them. Germline V lookup: CDR1 SEHNR, CDR2 FQNEAQ (reference sequence). In DNA form, the CDR3 reads TGTGCCACCATCCGGGCAGGGGACTATGGCTACACCTTC. This translates into CATIRAGDYGYTF. The variable domain in full, with the rest retrieved from reference TRBV7-9 and TRBJ1-2, is DTGVSQNPRHKITKRGQNVTFRCDPISEHNRLYWYRQTLGQGPEFLTYFQNEAQLEKSRLLSDRFSAERPKGSFSTLEIQRTEQGDSAMYLCATIRAGDYGYTFGSGTRLTVV.

Comment on this clone: A read error may produce the germline difference seen at one junction end. The genes are TRBV9 and TRBJ2-3; 7 nucleotides align to TRBD1. The germline CDR1 and CDR2 sequences are SGDLS and YYNGEE. This CDR3 has 14 amino acids. This CDR3 reads CASSAGQYTDTKYF. For the CDR3, the DNA is TGTGCCAGCAGCGCGGGACAGTACACAGATACGAAGTATTTT.

A few counts support this clone. The chain employs TRBV7-9 and TRBJ2-5; 7 bases agree with TRBD1. Per the germline V gene, CDR1 is SEHNR and CDR2 is FQNEAQ (reference sequence). V was clipped by 5 bases and J by 1 base; unmatched bases: 10. This CDR3 comprises 16 residues. CDR3 coding DNA: TGTGCCAGCAGCCCCGACAGGGTGCTGTCCCAAGAGACCCAGTACTTC. Translated, it gives CASSPDRVLSQETQYF.

The chain combines TRBV19 with TRBJ1-3, with D unclear. V lost 6 bases and J lost 5, with 14 bases in between. This CDR3 is 14 amino acids long. Germline CDR1 reads LNHDA; CDR2 reads SQIVND (reference sequence). The CDR3 region has the DNA TGTGCCAGTAGCCAGGAGGCAGCGAGAAACACCATATATTTT. This codes for CASSQEAARNTIYF.

The gene calls are TRBV2 and TRBJ1-1, with 9 bases fitting TRBD1. The CDR3 runs 16 residues. The V gene's germline CDR1 is SNHLY and CDR2 FYNNEI. V gave up 2 bases and J gave up 4 bases; unmatched junction bases: 8. In DNA, the CDR3 is TGTGCCAGCAGTGAAAGAACAGGGGGCTTGAGCACTGAAGCTTTCTTT. It codes for CASSERTGGLSTEAFF.

V usage is TRBV5-1 and J usage is TRBJ2-7; 10 bases match TRBD2. The CDR3 length is 15 residues. CDR1 and CDR2 from the germline V gene are SGHRS and YFSETQ. The trim removed 4 bases at V and 0 bases at J, leaving 4 bases unmatched. The CDR3 loop is CASSLTSGDSYEQYF. The CDR3 bases are TGCGCCAGCAGCCTTACTAGCGGGGACTCCTACGAGCAGTACTTC. The full variable domain, rest sourced from reference TRBV5-1 and TRBJ2-7, is KAGVTQTPRYLIKTRGQQVTLSCSPISGHRSVSWYQQTPGQGLQFLFEYFSETQRNKGNFPGRFSGRQFSNSRSEMNVSTLELGDSALYLCASSLTSGDSYEQYFGPGTRLTVT.

The chain carries TRBV5-1 and TRBJ1-2, with a tentative D call TRBD1 (5 bases). CDR3 size: 20 residues. The germline CDR1 and CDR2 sequences are SGHRS and YFSETQ. V shed 4 bases and J shed 3 bases, with 31 bases lying between them. The CDR3 bases are TGCGCCAGCAGCCTATTTCGGGGGAGCAGCATGGGATGGCCTGACTATGGCTACACCTTC. Amino acid sequence: CASSLFRGSSMGWPDYGYTF.

The chain joins TRBV5-1 to TRBJ2-3, with 8 nucleotides matching TRBD1. The germline V gene encodes CDR1 SGHRS and CDR2 YFSETQ. The CDR3 is 13 amino acids. The J segment lost 6 bases and the V segment lost 0 bases, leaving 0 bases of the junction unmatched. Here the CDR3 DNA reads TGCGCCAGCAGCTTGGACAGGGGGGATACGCAGTATTTT. It yields the protein CASSLDRGDTQYF.

V usage is TRBV14 and J usage is TRBJ1-1; D gene uncertain. Germline CDR1 and CDR2: SGHDN and FVKESK. Trimming pared 4 bases from V and 3 bases from J, leaving 12 bases between. CDR3 length equals 14 residues. The CDR3: CASSLYGIHTEAFF. The DNA of the CDR3 is TGTGCCAGCAGCCTATACGGGATCCACACTGAAGCTTTCTTT.

The V call is TRBV29-1, the J call TRBJ1-2; TRBD1 matches 8 bases. This CDR3 has 14 amino acids. Germline loops: CDR1 SQVTM, CDR2 ANQGSEA. Losses at the gene ends were 5 bases for V and 4 bases for J; bases not matched to a gene: 9. CDR3 DNA sequence: TGCAGCGTTAGGGATTCCAGGGGGCCCTATGGCTACACCTTC. This sequence encodes CSVRDSRGPYGYTF.

V gene TRBV11-1 combines with J gene TRBJ1-2, with D possibly being TRBD1 (6 bases). The CDR3 runs to 16 residues. Germline values: CDR1 SGHAT, CDR2 FQDESV (reference sequence). Trimming took 5 bases from V and 3 from J, leaving 19 bases between them. CDR3: CASSRLVTGRYYGYTF. The DNA of the CDR3 is TGTGCCAGCAGCCGCCTTGTGACAGGACGTTACTATGGCTACACCTTC.

The chain uses TRBV7-9 and TRBJ2-4, with 7 bases fitting TRBD1. The CDR3 length is 15 residues. With V trimmed by 5 bases and J by 0 bases, 4 bases remained unmatched. CDR1 is SEHNR and CDR2 is FQNEAQ in the germline V gene (reference sequence). The CDR3 loop is CASSRQGSAKNIQYF. DNA of the CDR3: TGTGCCAGCAGCCGACAGGGCTCAGCCAAAAACATTCAGTACTTC.

The chain couples TRBV19 to TRBJ2-1, with D tentatively TRBD2 (6 bases). CDR1 and CDR2 (germline): LNHDA, SQIVND (reference sequence). Between the trimmed V and J ends, which lost 3 bases and 0 bases, there was a span of 9 bases. This CDR3 region has 15 residues. The CDR3: CASSMGDSSYNEQFF. CDR3 nucleotide sequence: TGTGCCAGTAGTATGGGGGACTCCTCCTACAATGAGCAGTTCTTC.